This TCR beta chain was sequenced in a study of blood T cell repertoires in COVID-19. Assay used: immunoSEQ multiplex PCR; TCRdb lists only in-frame clones, some missing. The table shows roughly 400,000 clones, with over 75% occurring only once. The length of the CDR3 is 14 residues. Trimming at V came to 2 bases and at J to 3 bases, leaving 3 bases not matched to a gene. Germline CDR1 and CDR2: SQVTM and ANQGSEA. Sequencing was performed on PBMCs or T cells enriched from blood (not recorded which). This receptor was obtained from a woman under 30 who had been exposed to COVID-19. The rearrangement joins TRBV29-1 to TRBJ2-7, with 11 bases fitting TRBD1. CDR3 region: CSVEKGQGGYEQYF. The CDR3 coding sequence is TGCAGCGTTGAAAAGGGACAGGGGGGCTACGAGCAGTACTTC.